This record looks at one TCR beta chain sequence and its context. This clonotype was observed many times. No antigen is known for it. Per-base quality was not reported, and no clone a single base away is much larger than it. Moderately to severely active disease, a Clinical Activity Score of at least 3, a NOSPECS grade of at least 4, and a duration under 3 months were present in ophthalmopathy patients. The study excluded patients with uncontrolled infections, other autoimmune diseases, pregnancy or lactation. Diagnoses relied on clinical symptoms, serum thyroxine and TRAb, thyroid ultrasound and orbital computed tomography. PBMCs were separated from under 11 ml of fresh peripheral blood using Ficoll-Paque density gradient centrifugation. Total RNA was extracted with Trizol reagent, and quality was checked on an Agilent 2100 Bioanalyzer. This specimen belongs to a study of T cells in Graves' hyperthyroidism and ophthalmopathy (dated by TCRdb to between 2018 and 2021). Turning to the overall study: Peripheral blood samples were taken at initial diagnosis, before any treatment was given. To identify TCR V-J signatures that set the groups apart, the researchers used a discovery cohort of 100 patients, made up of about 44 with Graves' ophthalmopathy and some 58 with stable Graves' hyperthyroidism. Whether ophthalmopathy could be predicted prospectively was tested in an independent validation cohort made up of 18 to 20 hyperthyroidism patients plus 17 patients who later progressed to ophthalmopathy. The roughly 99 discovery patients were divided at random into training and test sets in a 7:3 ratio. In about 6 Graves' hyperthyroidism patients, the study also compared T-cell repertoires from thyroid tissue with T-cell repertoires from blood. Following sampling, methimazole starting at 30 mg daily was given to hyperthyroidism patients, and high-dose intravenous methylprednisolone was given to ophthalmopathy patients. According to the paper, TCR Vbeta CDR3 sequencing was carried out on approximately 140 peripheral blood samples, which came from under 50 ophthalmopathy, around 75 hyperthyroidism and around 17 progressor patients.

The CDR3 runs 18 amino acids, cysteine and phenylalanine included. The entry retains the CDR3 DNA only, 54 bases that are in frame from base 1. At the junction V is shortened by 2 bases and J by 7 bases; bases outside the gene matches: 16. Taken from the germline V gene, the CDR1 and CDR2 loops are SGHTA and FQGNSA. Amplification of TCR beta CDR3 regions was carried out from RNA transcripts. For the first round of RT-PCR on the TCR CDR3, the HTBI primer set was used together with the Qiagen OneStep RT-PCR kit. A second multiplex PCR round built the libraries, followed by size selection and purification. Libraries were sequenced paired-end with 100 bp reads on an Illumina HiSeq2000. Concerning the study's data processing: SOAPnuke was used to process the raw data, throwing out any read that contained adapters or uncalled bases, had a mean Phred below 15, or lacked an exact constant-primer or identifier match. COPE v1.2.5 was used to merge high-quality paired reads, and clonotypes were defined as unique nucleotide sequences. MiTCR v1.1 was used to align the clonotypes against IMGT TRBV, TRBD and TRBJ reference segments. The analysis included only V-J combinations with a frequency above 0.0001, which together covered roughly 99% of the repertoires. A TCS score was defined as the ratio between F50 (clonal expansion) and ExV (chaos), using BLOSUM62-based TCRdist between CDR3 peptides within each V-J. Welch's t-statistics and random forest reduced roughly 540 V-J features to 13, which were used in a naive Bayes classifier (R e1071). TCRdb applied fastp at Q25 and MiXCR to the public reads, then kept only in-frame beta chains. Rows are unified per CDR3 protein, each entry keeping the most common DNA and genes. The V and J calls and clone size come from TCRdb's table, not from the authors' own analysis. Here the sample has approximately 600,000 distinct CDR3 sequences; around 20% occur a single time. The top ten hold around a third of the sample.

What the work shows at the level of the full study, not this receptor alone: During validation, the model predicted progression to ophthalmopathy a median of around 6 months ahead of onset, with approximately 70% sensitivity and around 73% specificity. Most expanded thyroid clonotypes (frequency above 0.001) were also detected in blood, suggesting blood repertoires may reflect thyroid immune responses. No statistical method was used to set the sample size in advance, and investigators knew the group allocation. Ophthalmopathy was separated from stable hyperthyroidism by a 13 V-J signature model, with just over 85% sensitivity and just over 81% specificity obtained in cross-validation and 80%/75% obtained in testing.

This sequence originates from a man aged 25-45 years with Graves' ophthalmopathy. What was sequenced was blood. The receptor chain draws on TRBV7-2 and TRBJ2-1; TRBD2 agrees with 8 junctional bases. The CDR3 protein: CASSLLAGGGRTRNEQFF. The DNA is TGTGCCAGCAGCTTACTCGCTGGGGGCGGGAGGACGCGGAATGAGCAGTTCTTC.